The 14 T cell receptor beta chains below were found in one sample sequenced in a study of cytomegalovirus exposure and HLA in healthy donors. Primers: 60 Vbeta forward and 13 Jbeta reverse. Profiled with immunoSEQ multiplex PCR; TCRdb holds only in-frame clones, not every one. The data show roughly 120,000 clones, 70% to 90% seen once. Sequencing was done on a sample of PBMCs. The receptors come from a man aged 35-49 years in good health and CMV-seronegative.

The chain recombines TRBV7-6 with TRBJ2-7; tentative D call: TRBD1 (6 bases). This CDR3 has 13 amino acids. Trimming took 4 bases from V and 6 from J, leaving 13 bases between them. CDR1 is SGHVS and CDR2 is FNYEAQ in the germline V gene. The chain's CDR3 is CASSSRGSGEQYF. The DNA of the CDR3 is TGTGCCAGCAGCTCCAGGGGTTCGGGCGAGCAGTACTTC.

The chain combines TRBV21-1 with TRBJ2-1; the listed D gene, TRBD2, was not tested against the DNA. TRBV21-1 is listed as a pseudogene. There are 17 residues in the CDR3. CDR3 loop: CASSKGTSGEYYNEQFF. Written as DNA, the CDR3 is TGTGCCAGCAGCAAAGGGACTAGCGGGGAGTATTACAATGAGCAGTTCTTC.

The chain uses TRBV30 and TRBJ1-5, with TRBD1 as a possible D gene (5 bases). Germline lookup yields CDR1 GTSNPN and CDR2 SVGIG (reference sequence). The CDR3 length is 15 residues. The V end was cut by 2 bases, the J end by 0 bases, with 11 bases between. As DNA, the CDR3 is TGTGCCTGGAGTACGGGGACTCATAGCAATCAGCCCCAGCATTTT. Its translation is CAWSTGTHSNQPQHF.

This rearrangement joins TRBV7-9 to TRBJ2-3; D gene unclear. Germline V gives CDR1 SEHNR, CDR2 FQNEAQ (reference sequence). The CDR3 has 16 amino acids. Trimming shortened V by 2 bases and J by 2 bases, and 14 bases separated the two germline ends. CDR3 loop: CASSLSLGYHTDTQYF. CDR3 nucleotides: TGTGCCAGCAGCTTATCCTTGGGCTACCACACAGATACGCAGTATTTT.

The chain employs TRBV30 and TRBJ1-6, with no clear D. V gave up 3 bases and J gave up 0 bases, with 12 bases separating them. Germline loops: CDR1 GTSNPN, CDR2 SVGIG (reference sequence). The CDR3 length is 16 residues. The CDR3 loop is CAWRGDGSSYNSPLHF. The CDR3 DNA sequence: TGTGCCTGGAGAGGAGACGGGAGCTCCTATAATTCACCCCTCCACTTT.

J is TRBJ2-5 and V is TRBV6-6, with 7 positions matching TRBD1. V shed 4 bases, J shed 2 bases, and the junction held 4 bases outside the gene matches. Looked up from germline, CDR1 is MNHNY and CDR2 is SVGAGI (reference sequence). This CDR3 is 14 amino acids long. CDR3 DNA sequence: TGTGCCAGCAGTTTCGGGACAGTACAAGAGACCCAGTACTTC. Translation: CASSFGTVQETQYF.

The chain couples TRBV23-1 to TRBJ2-2, with 7 bases lining up with TRBD1. TRBV23-1 carries the ORF label, with uncertain function. The junction had 11 bases not matched to a gene; V was cut back by 11 bases and J by 5 bases. The CDR3 runs 14 residues. The CDR3 loop is CAGRYRGSTGELFF. For the CDR3, the DNA is TGCGCCGGAAGATACAGGGGCTCGACCGGGGAGCTGTTTTTT.

The chain links TRBV28 to TRBJ1-4; D perhaps matches TRBD1 (6 bases). CDR1 MDHEN and CDR2 SYDVKM come from the germline V gene. The CDR3 runs to 15 residues. Between the trimmed V and J ends, which lost 4 bases and 10 bases, there was a span of 19 bases. The CDR3 DNA reads TGTGCCAGCAGTTCTCCGGGGGGCGAGATCGTAAAACTGTTTTTT. Its translation is CASSSPGGEIVKLFF.

V gene TRBV7-2 combines with J gene TRBJ1-1; weak D call: TRBD1 (6 bases). Germline CDR1 reads SGHTA; CDR2 reads FQGNSA. The CDR3 has 15 amino acids. Deletions cut 4 bases from V and 0 bases from J, with 12 bases between. The CDR3 sequence is CASSSAGVLNTEAFF. For the CDR3, the DNA is TGTGCCAGCAGCTCTGCAGGGGTCCTGAACACTGAAGCTTTCTTT.

The chain employs TRBV5-6 and TRBJ1-6; TRBD1 matches 9 bases. CDR1 and CDR2 from the germline V gene are SGHDT and YYEEEE. Trimming removed 2 bases from V and 5 bases from J; junction bases left unmatched: 8. The CDR3 runs 17 residues. The CDR3 DNA is TGTGCCAGCAGCTTCTCACAGGGGGCACTTGATAATTCACCCCTCCACTTT. This sequence encodes CASSFSQGALDNSPLHF.

This clone showed up just once. The chain recombines TRBV6-1 with TRBJ1-6; 7 nucleotides line up with TRBD1. CDR1 and CDR2 from the germline V gene are MNHNS and SASEGT. The CDR3 consists of 15 residues. V shed 4 bases, J shed 5 bases, and the junction held 5 bases outside the gene matches. In nucleotides, the CDR3 is TGTGCCAGCAGTGCCGGGACAGCGGATAATTCACCCCTCCACTTT. Translating it yields CASSAGTADNSPLHF.

Comment on this clone: One end of the junction does not line up with germline, which may come from a read error. V usage is TRBV10-3 and J usage is TRBJ1-1; weak D call: TRBD1 (5 bases). The CDR3 runs 15 residues. Germline V gene data show CDR1 as ENHRY and CDR2 as SYGVKD. For the CDR3, the DNA is TGTGCCATCAGGGGGGGTGGAGGGGTGAATACTGAAGCTTTCTTT. Protein: CAIRGGGGVNTEAFF.

This chain joins TRBV18 and TRBJ2-6; 10 nucleotides align to TRBD1. The CDR3 contains 15 residues. With V trimmed by 11 bases and J by 2 bases, 6 bases remained unmatched. Germline CDR1 KGHSH, CDR2 LQKENI. The chain's CDR3 is CAGRQGAPGANVLTF. The CDR3 DNA sequence: TGTGCCGGGCGACAGGGGGCGCCTGGGGCCAACGTCCTGACTTTC. Filled out from reference TRBV18 and TRBJ2-6, the complete variable domain reads NAGVMQNPRHLVRRRGQEARLRCSPMKGHSHVYWYRQLPEEGLKFMVYLQKENIIDESGMPKERFSAEFPKEGPSILRIQQVVRGDSAAYFCAGRQGAPGANVLTFGAGSRLTVL.

The chain couples TRBV7-2 to TRBJ2-7; D possibly corresponds to TRBD1 (5 bases). This CDR3 region has 17 residues. Germline assignment: CDR1 SGHTA and CDR2 FQGNSA. Trimming shortened V by 0 bases and J by 2 bases, and 17 bases separated the two germline ends. CDR3 in DNA: TGTGCCAGCAGCTTAGCTCTTCGACAGCCGAGGCCCTACGAGCAGTACTTC. Amino acid sequence: CASSLALRQPRPYEQYF. The complete variable domain, with remaining parts taken from reference TRBV7-2 and TRBJ2-7, reads GAGVSQSPSNKVTEKGKDVELRCDPISGHTALYWYRQSLGQGLEFLIYFQGNSAPDKSGLPSDRFSAERTGGSVSTLTIQRTQQEDSAVYLCASSLALRQPRPYEQYFGPGTRLTVT.